This is a list of T cell receptor beta chains from one sample in a study of shared T cell receptors in the human thymus. Generated by immunoSEQ multiplex PCR, the TCRdb table keeps only in-frame clones and is missing some. This table holds hundreds of thousands of clones, approximately 89% found once. This same sample was also taken into another study, of human thymus T cells.

The source material was thymocytes. These receptors all stem from a boy younger than two with a congenital heart defect. CDR3s include the opening cysteine and the closing phenylalanine or tryptophan. D genes are given only for firm matches. Size values are once, few and many counts, or a class for expanded clones, and some rows have none.

>NA|18|TRBD1|TRBV30|TRBJ1-4
CAWSVGQGNSATNEKLFF
TGTGCCTGGAGTGTCGGACAGGGTAACTCTGCAACTAATGAAAAACTGTTTTTT
>NA|19|TRBD1|TRBV28|TRBJ2-7
CASSLCRDRECGSSYEQYF
TGTGCCAGCAGTTTGTGTCGGGACAGGGAATGTGGGAGCTCCTACGAGCAGTACTTC
>NA|17|TRBD2|TRBV10-3|TRBJ2-3
CAISDPTSGRSTDTQYF
TGTGCCATCAGTGACCCGACTAGCGGGAGGAGCACAGATACGCAGTATTTT
>NA|14|TRBD1|TRBV28|TRBJ1-5
CASSGQGRNQPQHF
TGTGCCAGCAGCGGACAGGGGAGAAATCAGCCCCAGCATTTT
>NA|15|NA|TRBV5-1|TRBJ1-1
CASSLVGTQNTEAFF
TGCGCCAGCAGCTTGGTCGGGACACAGAACACTGAAGCTTTCTTT
>once|17|NA|TRBV2|TRBJ1-2
CASSERPGDHLNYGYTF
TGTGCCAGCAGTGAACGCCCAGGGGACCATTTAAACTATGGCTACACCTTC
>NA|15|NA|TRBV28|TRBJ2-7
CASRVTRYLGYEQYF
TGTGCCAGCAGGGTGACACGGTATTTGGGCTACGAGCAGTACTTC
>NA|15|NA|TRBV4-1|TRBJ1-4
CASSQAQLLDEKLFF
TGCGCCAGCAGCCAAGCTCAACTTCTCGATGAAAAACTGTTTTTT
>NA|15|TRBD1|TRBV5-6|TRBJ1-2
CASSLDRDSHYGYTF
TGTGCCAGCAGCTTGGACCGGGACAGCCACTATGGCTACACCTTC
>NA|17|NA|TRBV4-2|TRBJ2-3
CASSPRPDSKGSDTQYF
TGTGCCAGCAGCCCCCGACCGGACTCGAAGGGCTCAGATACGCAGTATTTT
>once|16|TRBD2|TRBV9|TRBJ2-3
CASSPRGGSGTDTQYF
TGTGCCAGCAGCCCCCGCGGGGGTAGCGGCACAGATACGCAGTATTTT
>NA|14|TRBD2|TRBV28|TRBJ2-7
CASSLRERGYEQYF
TGTGCCAGCAGTTTACGGGAGCGGGGGTACGAGCAGTACTTC
>NA|16|NA|TRBV28|TRBJ1-4
CASSRGTAQSNEKLFF
TGTGCCAGCAGTCGCGGGACGGCCCAGAGCAATGAAAAACTGTTTTTT
>NA|15|TRBD1|TRBV7-9|TRBJ2-7
CASSSSGTADYEQYF
TGTGCCAGCAGCTCCTCCGGGACAGCGGACTACGAGCAGTACTTC
>once|13|NA|TRBV27|TRBJ2-7
CASRMTDSYEQYF
TGTGCCAGCAGAATGACAGATTCCTACGAGCAGTACTTC
>NA|17|NA|TRBV5-6|TRBJ1-4
CASSLESRRGVYEKLFF
TGTGCCAGCAGCTTGGAGTCCAGGCGGGGGGTGTATGAAAAACTGTTTTTT
>few|14|NA|TRBV28|TRBJ2-7
CASSPRTTSYEQYF
TGTGCCAGCAGTCCCCGAACAACCTCCTACGAGCAGTACTTC
>NA|12|TRBD1|TRBV10-2|TRBJ2-7
CASSDTGARPHF
TGCGCCAGCAGTGATACAGGGGCGAGACCCCACTTC
>few|14|NA|TRBV25-1|TRBJ2-1
CASSNTSFGTEQFF
TGTGCCAGCAGTAATACTAGCTTTGGTACTGAGCAGTTCTTC
>NA|15|NA|TRBV19|TRBJ1-2
CASRPVQGRRYGYTF
TGTGCCAGTAGGCCCGTACAGGGTCGCCGCTATGGCTACACCTTC
>NA|14|NA|TRBV9|TRBJ1-2
CASSTSGALYGYTF
TGTGCCAGCAGCACTTCAGGTGCTCTATATGGCTACACCTTC
>NA|15|TRBD1|TRBV9|TRBJ2-7
CASSPTGTEENEQYF
TGTGCCAGCAGCCCAACCGGGACAGAAGAGAACGAGCAGTACTTC
>NA|16|TRBD1|TRBV19|TRBJ2-3
CASSEHRDSSTDTQYF
TGTGCCAGTAGTGAACACCGGGACAGCAGCACAGATACGCAGTATTTT
>NA|16|NA|TRBV4-3|TRBJ2-5
CASSQDEEGGQETQYF
TGCGCCAGCAGCCAAGATGAGGAGGGAGGTCAAGAGACCCAGTACTTC
>few|18|NA|TRBV5-1|TRBJ1-2
CASSLAGSLQGLLGGYTF
TGCGCCAGCAGCTTGGCGGGTTCTCTTCAGGGGTTGTTGGGCGGCTACACCTTC
>NA|16|NA|TRBV9|TRBJ2-7
CASSVGFRGITGEQYF
TGTGCCAGCAGCGTAGGCTTCAGGGGCATTACGGGCGAGCAGTACTTC
>once|16|TRBD1|TRBV9|TRBJ2-1
CASSNLTGSSYNEQFF
TGTGCCAGCAGCAACCTGACAGGGAGCTCCTACAATGAGCAGTTCTTC
>NA|13|NA|TRBV6-1|TRBJ1-1
CASSLQQGTEAFF
TGTGCCAGCAGCCTCCAACAGGGCACTGAAGCTTTCTTT
>NA|16|NA|TRBV4-3|TRBJ1-6
CASSQDHRSYNSPLHF
TGCGCCAGCAGCCAAGATCATCGCAGTTATAATTCACCCCTCCACTTT
>NA|16|NA|TRBV7-6|TRBJ2-2
CASRPPGPTGTGELFF
TGTGCCAGCAGACCCCCGGGCCCCACGGGAACCGGGGAGCTGTTTTTT
>once|17|TRBD2|TRBV5-4|TRBJ2-1
CASSLRTLAGGRVEQFF
TGTGCCAGCAGCTTGAGGACACTAGCGGGAGGCCGGGTTGAGCAGTTCTTC
>few|14|TRBD1|TRBV14|TRBJ2-1
CASSHQGQPNEQFF
TGTGCCAGCAGCCACCAGGGACAGCCCAATGAGCAGTTCTTC
>NA|12|NA|TRBV28|TRBJ2-7
CASTGMNYEQYF
TGTGCCAGCACAGGGATGAACTACGAGCAGTACTTC
>NA|17|TRBD1|TRBV28|TRBJ1-2
CASSFVGGQSFNYGYTF
TGTGCCAGCAGTTTCGTAGGGGGACAGTCTTTTAACTATGGCTACACCTTC
>NA|11|NA|TRBV4-3|TRBJ1-6
CASSQGHKIHF
TGCGCCAGCAGCCAAGGACACAAGATCCACTTT
>NA|15|TRBD2|TRBV29-1|TRBJ2-2
CSVEATSGGPGELFF
TGCAGCGTTGAAGCGACTAGCGGGGGACCCGGGGAGCTGTTTTTT
>NA|10|NA|TRBV20-1|TRBJ2-3
CSATQDTQYF
TGCAGTGCTACCCAAGATACGCAGTATTTT
>NA|13|NA|TRBV19|TRBJ1-2
CASRGRQVHHYTF
TGTGCCAGTAGAGGCAGACAGGTTCACCACTACACCTTC
>once|13|NA|TRBV29-1|TRBJ2-2
CSVGDRGTGELFF
TGCAGCGTTGGGGATCGGGGGACCGGGGAGCTGTTTTTT
>NA|12|NA|TRBV28|TRBJ2-5
CASWGLQETQYF
TGTGCCAGCTGGGGGCTACAAGAGACCCAGTACTTC
>NA|13|TRBD2|TRBV10-1|TRBJ2-1
CASSVVTSAQQFF
TGCGCCAGCAGTGTTGTGACTAGCGCCCAACAGTTCTTC
>NA|15|NA|TRBV30|TRBJ2-6
CAWSDSHSGANVLTF
TGTGCCTGGAGTGACAGCCACTCTGGGGCCAACGTCCTGACTTTC
>NA|17|TRBD1|TRBV29-1|TRBJ2-3
CSVDESTDRALADTQYF
TGCAGCGTTGACGAGAGCACGGACAGGGCTTTGGCAGATACGCAGTATTTT
>NA|15|TRBD1|TRBV19|TRBJ1-1
CASSMGPTGDTEAFF
TGTGCCAGTAGTATGGGCCCTACAGGGGACACTGAAGCTTTCTTT
>NA|16|TRBD1|TRBV6-1|TRBJ2-7
CASSEEEQGASYEQYF
TGTGCCAGCAGTGAAGAGGAGCAGGGGGCTTCCTACGAGCAGTACTTC
>few|15|NA|TRBV28|TRBJ1-5
CASSLCIRGNQPQHF
TGTGCCAGCAGTTTATGCATCAGGGGCAATCAGCCCCAGCATTTT
>once|13|TRBD2|TRBV27|TRBJ2-3
CASSHTSADTQYF
TGTGCCAGCAGCCACACTAGCGCAGATACGCAGTATTTT
>NA|14|NA|TRBV25-1|TRBJ1-5
CATRPGAGNQPQHF
TGTGCCACCAGACCCGGAGCGGGCAATCAGCCCCAGCATTTT
>once|15|TRBD2|TRBV28|TRBJ2-3
CASSLLAGRRDTQYF
TGTGCCAGCAGTTTGCTAGCGGGTCGGAGGGATACGCAGTATTTT
>NA|14|TRBD1|TRBV25-1|TRBJ1-1
CASNTGGVDTEAFF
TGTGCCAGCAATACAGGGGGAGTGGACACTGAAGCTTTCTTT
>few|16|NA|TRBV7-3|TRBJ2-5
CASSLRSPAHQETQYF
TGTGCCAGCAGCTTAAGGAGTCCGGCCCACCAAGAGACCCAGTACTTC
>NA|18|TRBD2|TRBV10-3|TRBJ2-3
CAISPGKVAGRNTDTQYF
TGTGCCATCAGTCCTGGAAAAGTAGCGGGACGGAATACAGATACGCAGTATTTT
>NA|18|TRBD1|TRBV4-2|TRBJ2-7
CASSQRTSTGVTPYEQYF
TGTGCCAGCAGCCAACGAACGTCGACAGGGGTCACTCCCTACGAGCAGTACTTC
>few|15|TRBD2|TRBV5-6|TRBJ2-3
CASSLPGGPTDTQYF
TGTGCCAGCAGCTTGCCGGGGGGGCCAACAGATACGCAGTATTTT
>NA|13|NA|TRBV4-3|TRBJ1-5
CASSQDVEGPQHF
TGCGCCAGCAGCCAAGATGTCGAGGGGCCCCAGCATTTT